This TCR beta chain was sequenced for a study of technical replicates of blood from four donors. From germline, CDR1 is SGHRS and CDR2 YFSETQ. The CDR3 covers 13 residues. Trimming at V came to 2 bases and at J to 5 bases, leaving 3 bases not matched to a gene. TCRdb keeps only in-frame clones here, not all; method: immunoSEQ multiplex PCR. The data show some 30,000 clones, roughly nine tenths seen once. The TCR comes from a human donor in good health. Some clones in this sample may be carry-over from other donors' samples. The chain carries TRBV5-1 and TRBJ1-1; TRBD1 matches at 7 bases. The sample taken for sequencing was PBMCs. In DNA, the CDR3 is TGCGCCAGCAGCTTTAAACAGGGGACTGAAGCTTTCTTT. Protein product: CASSFKQGTEAFF.